Each of the 20 T cell receptor beta chains below was sequenced from the same sample in a study of blood T cell repertoires in COVID-19 (dated by TCRdb to 2020 to 2022). Library preparation was by the immunoSEQ multiplex PCR assay. TCRdb retrieved this table from immuneACCESS and kept in-frame rearrangements only. Not all clones are present; in checked studies, unresolved V genes account for under half, and no reason is known for the remainder. For this sample there are over 200,000 clones; around 90% appear just once. The ten most abundant clones make up roughly 2.7% of the sample. The sample was peripheral blood. These receptors all come from a young man with COVID-19, enrolled during active disease.

Only one count was recorded for this clone. The rearrangement uses TRBV30 and TRBJ1-1; possibly TRBD1 for D (5 bases). Germline values: CDR1 GTSNPN, CDR2 SVGIG (reference sequence). The CDR3 runs 15 residues. Trimming removed 2 bases at V and 1 base at J, with 14 bases between. The CDR3 DNA follows: TGTGCCTGGAGTATACCGGGACTCTCGAACACTGAAGCTTTCTTT. Translating it yields CAWSIPGLSNTEAFF.

This clone showed up just a few times. This sequence joins TRBV19 and TRBJ2-2; 7 bases are a match to TRBD1. The CDR3 spans 16 residues. The V segment lost 6 bases and the J segment 1 base; nucleotides outside the gene matches: 8. Germline V gene lookup returns CDR1 LNHDA and CDR2 SQIVND (reference sequence). CDR3 protein: CASRGSWTGNTGELFF. The CDR3 DNA sequence: TGTGCCAGTAGGGGTAGTTGGACAGGGAACACCGGGGAGCTGTTTTTT.

V is TRBV24-1 and J is TRBJ1-6; D unclear. Trimming shortened V by 3 bases and J by 2 bases, and 4 bases separated the two germline ends. CDR1 is KGHDR and CDR2 is SFDVKD in the germline V gene. The CDR3 has 14 residues. The CDR3 nucleotides read TGTGCCACCAGTGATGTAGCCTATAATTCACCCCTCCACTTT. Residues: CATSDVAYNSPLHF.

The rearrangement joins TRBV6-5 to TRBJ2-7; D may be TRBD1 (6 bases). V gave up 2 bases and J gave up 3 bases, with 11 bases separating them. The CDR3 extends over 14 amino acids. CDR1 MNHEY and CDR2 SVGAGI come from the germline V gene. CDR3 DNA sequence: TGTGCCAGCAGTTACCTAACAGGGAGCTACGAGCAGTACTTC. It encodes CASSYLTGSYEQYF.

The chain carries TRBV27 and TRBJ2-7, with 8 positions matching TRBD2. With V trimmed by 5 bases and J by 7 bases, 13 bases remained unmatched. The CDR3 sequence is 15 residues long. The V gene's germline CDR1 is MNHEY and CDR2 SMNVEV (reference sequence). The CDR3, as DNA: TGTGCCAGCAGTAACCGGGAGGGCAGGGTACTGGAGCAGTACTTC. Translated: CASSNREGRVLEQYF.

This chain connects TRBV5-5 to TRBJ2-1; TRBD1 matches 9 bases. CDR3 size: 15 residues. The trim removed 4 bases at V and 4 bases at J, leaving 6 bases unmatched. Germline CDR1 is SGHKS and CDR2 is YYEKEE (reference sequence). The CDR3 loop reads CASSAGQGGYNEQFF. The CDR3 coding sequence is TGTGCCAGCAGCGCGGGACAGGGCGGATACAATGAGCAGTTCTTC.

The gene calls are TRBV6-5 and TRBJ1-2, with D hard to call. The CDR3 loop spans 12 amino acids. Per germline, CDR1 MNHEY and CDR2 SVGAGI. The V end lost 5 bases, the J end lost 5 bases, and 9 bases lay between the germline ends. CDR3 amino acids: CASSHAGYGYTF. The DNA of the CDR3 is TGTGCCAGCAGTCACGCGGGATATGGCTACACCTTC.

The chain joins TRBV4-3 to TRBJ2-2; tentatively, D is TRBD1 (5 bases). Per germline, CDR1 LGHNA and CDR2 YSLEER. Trimming shortened V by 1 base and J by 0 bases, and 9 bases separated the two germline ends. This CDR3 region has 16 residues. DNA of the CDR3: TGCGCCAGCAGCCAAGTTTGGGGCGCGAACACCGGGGAGCTGTTTTTT. It is translated as CASSQVWGANTGELFF.

This clone was counted a single time. This chain links TRBV28 with TRBJ1-2, with 10 nucleotides matching TRBD1. Germline lookup yields CDR1 MDHEN and CDR2 SYDVKM. The CDR3 is made up of 16 amino acids. After removal of 3 bases from V and 4 bases from J, the junction contained 8 bases not matched to a gene. CDR3 protein: CASSFLTGTGAYGYTF. CDR3 nucleotides: TGTGCCAGCAGTTTCCTAACCGGGACAGGGGCCTATGGCTACACCTTC.

The gene calls are TRBV6-2 or TRBV6-3 and TRBJ2-1; 11 bases align to TRBD2. In germline, CDR1 is MNHEY, CDR2 SVGEGT. Trimming at V came to 4 bases and at J to 1 base, leaving 12 bases not matched to a gene. The CDR3 sequence is 19 residues long. In DNA form, the CDR3 reads TGTGCCAGCAGTTTCCCCGCCAAAAGACTAGCGGGGTCCTACAATGAGCAGTTCTTC. It codes for CASSFPAKRLAGSYNEQFF.

This clone was counted a single time. This rearrangement joins TRBV19 to TRBJ1-3; D uncertain. Germline assignment: CDR1 LNHDA and CDR2 SQIVND (reference sequence). Trimming took 8 bases from V and 4 from J, leaving 18 bases between them. The CDR3 covers 15 residues. DNA of the CDR3: TGTGCCAGTCAATCCCTTCGAGCAGCGGGAAACACCATATATTTT. Protein sequence: CASQSLRAAGNTIYF. Complete variable domain (other parts from reference TRBV19 and TRBJ1-3): DGGITQSPKYLFRKEGQNVTLSCEQNLNHDAMYWYRQDPGQGLRLIYYSQIVNDFQKGDIAEGYSVSREKKESFPLTVTSAQKNPTAFYLCASQSLRAAGNTIYFGEGSWLTVV.

The J gene is TRBJ2-2, the V gene TRBV5-4; D is unresolved. V was trimmed by 2 bases and J by 2 bases, leaving 7 bases between them. CDR1 is SGHNT and CDR2 is YYREEE in the germline V gene (reference sequence). The CDR3 covers 14 residues. CDR3 region: CASSLILNTGELFF. The CDR3 coding sequence is TGTGCCAGCAGCTTAATACTTAACACCGGGGAGCTGTTTTTT.

The chain employs TRBV6-5 and TRBJ1-2; D remains unclear. The CDR3 loop spans 13 amino acids. V dropped 10 bases and J dropped 1 base, with 13 bases sitting between them. Germline lookup yields CDR1 MNHEY and CDR2 SVGAGI. For the CDR3, the DNA is TGTGCCACCGGGGAGAGAGATAACTATGGCTACACCTTC. Amino acid sequence: CATGERDNYGYTF.

This chain uses TRBV7-7 with TRBJ2-7; perhaps TRBD1 as D (6 bases). Germline CDR1 SSHAT, CDR2 FNYEAQ (reference sequence). This CDR3 has 13 amino acids. Trimming cost V 5 bases and J 5 bases, with 13 bases left between them. This CDR3 reads CASSPLGANEQYF. CDR3 nucleotides: TGTGCCAGCAGCCCCTTGGGGGCGAACGAGCAGTACTTC.

The chain is built from TRBV28 and TRBJ2-2; unclear D gene. Trimming cost V 7 bases and J 0 bases, with 12 bases left between them. The germline gives CDR1 MDHEN, CDR2 SYDVKM. The CDR3 loop spans 15 amino acids. In DNA, the CDR3 is TGTGCCAGCAATGGAGCGTTCGCGAACACCGGGGAGCTGTTTTTT. This translates into CASNGAFANTGELFF.

The gene calls are TRBV5-8 and TRBJ1-5, with 8 bases lining up with TRBD1. The V gene's germline CDR1 is SGHTS and CDR2 YDEGEE. The CDR3 loop spans 16 amino acids. The V segment lost 4 bases and the J segment 0 bases; nucleotides outside the gene matches: 6. CDR3 loop: CASSHQGANSNQPQHF. The CDR3 region has the DNA TGTGCCAGCAGCCATCAGGGGGCGAATAGCAATCAGCCCCAGCATTTT.

V usage is TRBV4-3 and J usage is TRBJ2-7; 7 bases agree with TRBD1. Germline values: CDR1 LGHNA, CDR2 YSLEER. This CDR3 is 15 amino acids long. Germline trimming cut 0 bases from V and 5 bases from J; bases unmatched to any gene: 7. DNA for the CDR3: TGCGCCAGCAGCCAAGAGACAGGGAATTTGGACGAGCAGTACTTC. This translates into CASSQETGNLDEQYF.

This clone was detected once. The chain uses TRBV19 and TRBJ2-5; D ambiguous. The CDR3 consists of 12 residues. Germline V gene data show CDR1 as LNHDA and CDR2 as SQIVND (reference sequence). V was cut by 9 bases and J by 4 bases, with 12 bases left in between. CDR3 protein: CASSAVGETQYF. The CDR3 coding sequence is TGTGCCAGCTCTGCGGTTGGAGAGACCCAGTACTTC.

In its sample, this clone was seen once. This chain links TRBV6-6 with TRBJ2-2; D is undetermined. CDR3 length: 15 residues. Germline values: CDR1 MNHNY, CDR2 SVGAGI (reference sequence). V shed 0 bases and J shed 8 bases, with 13 bases lying between them. The CDR3 spells CASSYSTQPGGELFF. CDR3 DNA: TGTGCCAGCAGTTACTCGACACAGCCCGGAGGGGAGCTGTTTTTT.

J is TRBJ2-7 and V is TRBV6-1; D is ambiguous. The ends were cut back, 1 base at V and 4 bases at J, with 14 bases in the middle. Germline V lookup: CDR1 MNHNS, CDR2 SASEGT. The CDR3 extends over 15 amino acids. CDR3 sequence reads: CASSEGFVVGYEQYF. The CDR3 coding sequence is TGTGCCAGCAGTGAAGGGTTTGTGGTCGGGTACGAGCAGTACTTC.